This T cell receptor beta chain originates from a study of T-cell memory formation after mild COVID-19. The overall study: The study found TCR clusters largely donor specific.

Study-wide findings and caveats: Clones that contracted from day 15 to 85 were balanced CD4/CD8, while later expanders leaned CD4+. Among clones peaking at day 37 in the second wave, SARS-CoV-2 specificity remained unconfirmed.

Germline V gene data show CDR1 as DFQATT and CDR2 as SNEGSKA (reference sequence). V was shortened by 1 base and J by 0 bases, with 10 bases between the two germline ends. The length of the CDR3 is 15 residues. This clonotype occurred a few times. Its antigen is currently unknown. Libraries for TCRalpha and TCRbeta carried sample barcodes and unique molecular identifiers via 5'RACE. TCRdb reanalysed the 5' RACE reads using MiXCR and keeps one entry per CDR3 protein. Of roughly 120,000 distinct CDR3 sequences listed, about 17% are singletons. The source material was PBMCs or a T cell subset sorted from them (not recorded which). The receptor's source is an adult woman who had mild COVID-19 (a few samples of this study predate the infection). Cell type and time point are not known. The rearrangement uses TRBV20-1 and TRBJ2-1; tentative D call: TRBD2 (5 bases). Written as DNA, the CDR3 is TGCAGTGCTAGAGTTCCGGGGTCCTCCTACAATGAGCAGTTCTTC. It specifies CSARVPGSSYNEQFF.